This T cell receptor (beta chain) was documented in a study of graft-versus-host responses after intestinal transplantation. Study context: Anti-thymocyte globulin was used for induction in all recipients, who then took tacrolimus and steroids for roughly 3 years.

A note on this clone: Its antigen is currently unknown.

This CDR3 contains 13 residues. With 5 bases removed from V and 2 bases from J, the gap between germline ends came to 6 bases. Germline V gene lookup returns CDR1 MNHNS and CDR2 SASEGT. Clones were sequenced by immunoSEQ multiplex PCR, and TCRdb holds only the in-frame ones, with some missing. The sample contains tens of thousands of clones, roughly 84% of which appear only once. This TCR was sampled from a human donor who was the organ donor for an intestinal transplant. The gene calls are TRBV6-1 and TRBJ2-2; D uncertain. Sample: unstimulated CD8+ T cells sorted from spleen or lymph node cells, taken before transplant. As DNA, the CDR3 is TGTGCCAGCAGTCGAGGCAACACCGGGGAGCTGTTTTTT. Translating it yields CASSRGNTGELFF.